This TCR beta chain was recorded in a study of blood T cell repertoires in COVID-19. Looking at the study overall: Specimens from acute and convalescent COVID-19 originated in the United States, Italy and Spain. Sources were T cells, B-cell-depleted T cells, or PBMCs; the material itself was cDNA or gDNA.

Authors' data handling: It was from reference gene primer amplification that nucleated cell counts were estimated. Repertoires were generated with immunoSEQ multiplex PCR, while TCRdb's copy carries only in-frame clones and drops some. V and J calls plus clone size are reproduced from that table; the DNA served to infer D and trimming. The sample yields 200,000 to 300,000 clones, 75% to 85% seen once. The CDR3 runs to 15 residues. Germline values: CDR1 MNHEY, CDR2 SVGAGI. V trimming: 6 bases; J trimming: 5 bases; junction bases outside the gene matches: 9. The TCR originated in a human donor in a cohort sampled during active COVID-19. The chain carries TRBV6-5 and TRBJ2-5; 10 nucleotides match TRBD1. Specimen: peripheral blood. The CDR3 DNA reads TGTGCCAGCAGCCACGGGACAGGGGATGACGAGACCCAGTACTTC. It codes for CASSHGTGDDETQYF.